Presented here are 12 T cell receptor beta chains from one specimen sequenced in a study of blood T cell repertoires in COVID-19. Sequencing was performed with immunoSEQ multiplex PCR; in TCRdb, only in-frame clones are kept and a portion is missing. The sample gives about 74,000 clones, roughly 90% of which show up once; roughly 10% is in the top ten. The sequenced sample consisted of peripheral blood. These receptors were taken from a human donor in a cohort sampled during active COVID-19.

CDR3 DNA sequence: TGTGCCAGCAGCTTACGGGCTAGCGGGAGAAATGAGCAGTTCTTC. Its translation is CASSLRASGRNEQFF. The V call is TRBV7-9, the J call TRBJ2-1; 10 bases match TRBD2. Trimming at V came to 2 bases and at J to 7 bases, leaving 5 bases not matched to a gene. This CDR3 region has 15 residues. Germline CDR1 is SEHNR and CDR2 is FQNEAQ (reference sequence).

The chain carries TRBV28 and TRBJ2-7; 9 bases match TRBD2. The length of the CDR3 is 13 residues. Germline V gives CDR1 MDHEN, CDR2 SYDVKM. The J segment lost 2 bases and the V segment lost 8 bases, leaving 4 bases of the junction unmatched. The CDR3 sequence: CASRSSGTYEQYF. DNA of the CDR3: TGTGCCAGCCGCTCTAGCGGGACCTACGAGCAGTACTTC.

V is TRBV19 and J is TRBJ2-3; 16 nucleotides agree with TRBD2. Trimming cost V 5 bases and J 0 bases; bases outside gene matches: 8. The CDR3 has 19 amino acids. The V gene's germline CDR1 is LNHDA and CDR2 SQIVND (reference sequence). The CDR3 DNA sequence: TGTGCCAGTAGTCTCGGGACTAGCGGGAGGGCCGGGAGCACAGATACGCAGTATTTT. Translating it yields CASSLGTSGRAGSTDTQYF. The whole variable domain, filled in from reference TRBV19 and TRBJ2-3, reads DGGITQSPKYLFRKEGQNVTLSCEQNLNHDAMYWYRQDPGQGLRLIYYSQIVNDFQKGDIAEGYSVSREKKESFPLTVTSAQKNPTAFYLCASSLGTSGRAGSTDTQYFGPGTRLTVL.

The chain combines TRBV28 with TRBJ1-1, with D unclear. CDR3 length equals 12 residues. V lost 10 bases and J lost 5, with 14 bases in between. Germline V CDR1 and CDR2: MDHEN, SYDVKM. The CDR3 region is CATIAEPTEAFF. CDR3 sequence (DNA): TGTGCCACCATCGCTGAGCCTACTGAAGCTTTCTTT.

The J gene is TRBJ2-2, the V gene TRBV3-1 (or the pseudogene TRBV3-2), with TRBD1 identical over 11 bases. CDR3 size: 15 residues. Germline assignment: CDR1 LGHDT and CDR2 YNNKEL (reference sequence). V lost 3 bases, J lost 3 bases, and 0 bases stayed unmatched. The CDR3 region is CASSQGQGDTGELFF. CDR3 sequence (DNA): TGTGCCAGCAGCCAGGGACAGGGGGACACCGGGGAGCTGTTTTTT.

This chain joins TRBV27 and TRBJ1-2, with D unresolved. In germline, CDR1 is MNHEY, CDR2 SMNVEV (reference sequence). Trimming removed 2 bases from V and 8 bases from J, with 12 bases in between. There are 13 residues in the CDR3. In DNA, the CDR3 is TGTGCCAGCAGTTTAGGAGGGAGGGAGGGCTACACCTTC. Amino acids: CASSLGGREGYTF.

The chain combines TRBV27 with TRBJ2-7; D call uncertain. This CDR3 has 11 residues. The ends were cut back, 5 bases at V and 2 bases at J, with 4 bases in the middle. Germline CDR1 is MNHEY and CDR2 is SMNVEV (reference sequence). The CDR3 protein is CASSPTYEQYF. CDR3 nucleotide sequence: TGTGCCAGCAGTCCAACCTACGAGCAGTACTTC.

The V and J genes are TRBV5-4 and TRBJ2-7, with D possibly TRBD1 on 5 matching bases. This CDR3 comprises 13 residues. Germline V gene sequence: CDR1 SGHNT, CDR2 YYREEE (reference sequence). V dropped 4 bases and J dropped 9 bases, with 17 bases sitting between them. The DNA for the CDR3 is TGTGCCAGCAGCATGAACTCAGGGTATGGGCAGTACTTC. It translates to CASSMNSGYGQYF.

This clone is a singleton in its sample. CDR3 protein: CASSLSSGSSTDTQYF. The CDR3 DNA is TGTGCCAGCAGCCTCTCTAGCGGTTCTAGCACAGATACGCAGTATTTT. J is TRBJ2-3 and V is TRBV7-9, with TRBD2 matching over 7 bases. V shed 5 bases, J shed 0 bases, and the junction held 8 bases outside the gene matches. This CDR3 is built from 16 residues. CDR1 SEHNR and CDR2 FQNEAQ come from the germline V gene (reference sequence). Together with reference TRBV7-9 and TRBJ2-3, the CDR3 gives the full variable domain: DTGVSQNPRHKITKRGQNVTFRCDPISEHNRLYWYRQTLGQGPEFLTYFQNEAQLEKSRLLSDRFSAERPKGSFSTLEIQRTEQGDSAMYLCASSLSSGSSTDTQYFGPGTRLTVL.

This chain uses TRBV27 with TRBJ2-1, with D possibly being TRBD2 (5 bases). CDR3 length: 14 amino acids. The germline CDR1 and CDR2 sequences are MNHEY and SMNVEV (reference sequence). The V and J ends lost 5 bases and 9 bases respectively, with 17 bases between them. The CDR3 DNA reads TGTGCCAGCAGTGCGGGTTATTCTGTTGGTGAGCAGTTCTTC. Protein sequence: CASSAGYSVGEQFF.

The CDR3 DNA reads as TGTGCCACCCAGGGGAGTCTCAACGAGCAGTACTTC. Protein: CATQGSLNEQYF. The chain uses TRBV10-3 and TRBJ2-7; a weak D match, TRBD1 (6 bases). Germline V gene lookup returns CDR1 ENHRY and CDR2 SYGVKD. The CDR3 length is 12 residues. Trimming pared 10 bases from V and 5 bases from J, leaving 15 bases between.

J is TRBJ2-7 and V is TRBV11-2; 10 bases agree with TRBD2. The CDR3 totals 13 residues. V lost 6 bases and J lost 7; bases outside the gene matches: 6. Per the germline V gene, CDR1 is SGHAT and CDR2 is FQNNGV. CDR3 DNA sequence: TGTGCCAGCAGGATAGCGGGAGGTGGTGAGCAGTACTTC. Translating it yields CASRIAGGGEQYF.